The next 19 T cell receptor beta chains were all read from a single sample in a study of blood T cell repertoires in COVID-19. Profiling relied on immunoSEQ multiplex PCR, and the TCRdb table lists in-frame clones only, not all of them. The sample holds some 320,000 clones, approximately 88% seen once. The sequencing sample was made of peripheral blood. The source of these receptors is a woman in her thirties who had recovered from COVID-19.

This clone was seen a single time. The rearrangement links TRBV5-6 to TRBJ1-6; 10 bases line up with TRBD1. Germline CDR1 is SGHDT and CDR2 is YYEEEE. There are 16 residues in the CDR3. V trimming: 4 bases; J trimming: 8 bases; junction bases outside the gene matches: 9. The CDR3 DNA sequence: TGTGCCAGCAGCCCGGCCCGCGGGACAGGGGATTCACCCCTCCACTTT. Amino acid sequence: CASSPARGTGDSPLHF. Looking up the rest from reference TRBV5-6 and TRBJ1-6 gives the full variable domain: DAGVTQSPTHLIKTRGQQVTLRCSPKSGHDTVSWYQQALGQGPQFIFQYYEEEERQRGNFPDRFSGHQFPNYSSELNVNALLLGDSALYLCASSPARGTGDSPLHFGNGTRLTVT.

This chain joins TRBV6-5 and TRBJ1-5; D remains ambiguous. The CDR3 loop spans 13 amino acids. CDR1 MNHEY and CDR2 SVGAGI come from the germline V gene. V was clipped by 4 bases and J by 11 bases, with 15 bases between them. The chain's CDR3 is CASSSKLGMAQHF. Written as DNA, the CDR3 is TGTGCCAGCAGTTCCAAACTAGGGATGGCCCAGCATTTT.

This chain connects TRBV2 to TRBJ1-1, with a weak D call TRBD1 (6 bases). This CDR3 spans 13 amino acids. CDR1 and CDR2 (germline): SNHLY, FYNNEI. V lost 7 bases to trimming and J lost 0 bases, with 9 bases between them. The CDR3 spells CASNRVMNTEAFF. The CDR3 DNA reads TGTGCCAGCAACAGGGTGATGAACACTGAAGCTTTCTTT.

The V and J genes are TRBV5-1 and TRBJ2-7; a possible D gene is TRBD2 (6 bases). CDR1 and CDR2 (germline): SGHRS, YFSETQ. This CDR3 has 17 amino acids. V was trimmed by 0 bases and J by 3 bases, leaving 19 bases between them. The CDR3 DNA is TGCGCCAGCAGCTTGGGGACTGTGGGGGGATTTAACTACGAGCAGTACTTC. Residues: CASSLGTVGGFNYEQYF.

The rearrangement joins TRBV13 to TRBJ2-1, with D perhaps matching TRBD2 (5 bases). Germline CDR1 PRHDT, CDR2 FYEKMQ (reference sequence). The germline V and J ends were trimmed by 1 base and 0 bases, with 10 bases remaining between them. This CDR3 contains 16 residues. CDR3 protein: CASSLVEGSSYNEQFF. CDR3 coding DNA: TGTGCCAGCAGCTTAGTTGAGGGAAGCTCCTACAATGAGCAGTTCTTC.

V is TRBV5-4 and J is TRBJ1-2, with D tentatively TRBD1 (6 bases). CDR3 size: 13 residues. Germline V lookup: CDR1 SGHNT, CDR2 YYREEE (reference sequence). Trimming cost V 0 bases and J 6 bases, with 9 bases left between them. Here the CDR3 DNA reads TGTGCCAGCAGCTTGGACAGGGTAGATGGCTACACCTTC. Its protein product is CASSLDRVDGYTF.

The chain has TRBV7-9 and TRBJ1-2; 7 positions match TRBD1. CDR3 length: 17 residues. The germline CDR1 and CDR2 sequences are SEHNR and FQNEAQ (reference sequence). With V trimmed by 3 bases and J by 4 bases, 14 bases remained unmatched. This CDR3 is CASSFKGQVANLYGYTF. The CDR3 nucleotides are TGTGCCAGCAGCTTTAAAGGACAGGTCGCTAACCTCTATGGCTACACCTTC.

The chain recombines TRBV27 with TRBJ2-3, with D possibly matching TRBD2 (6 bases). This CDR3 contains 14 residues. CDR1 is MNHEY, CDR2 SMNVEV, per germline (reference sequence). The V and J ends lost 6 bases and 2 bases respectively, with 12 bases between them. As DNA, the CDR3 is TGTGCCAGCAGATTTAGCGGTATCACAGATACGCAGTATTTT. Its protein product is CASRFSGITDTQYF.

This clone was observed a few times. The chain couples TRBV27 to TRBJ1-5, with 7 bases aligning to TRBD1. Germline CDR1 and CDR2: MNHEY and SMNVEV (reference sequence). The CDR3 totals 14 residues. After removal of 8 bases from V and 6 bases from J, the junction contained 10 bases not matched to a gene. The CDR3 DNA is TGTGCCAGCTCATCAGGCAGGGGGAGTCAGCCCCAGCATTTT. It specifies CASSSGRGSQPQHF.

The V gene is TRBV2, the J gene TRBJ1-5; TRBD1 is a possible D gene (5 bases). The CDR3 covers 13 residues. Trimming pared 5 bases from V and 7 bases from J, leaving 12 bases between. CDR1 is SNHLY and CDR2 is FYNNEI in the germline V gene. CDR3 in DNA: TGTGCCAGCAGTCGGACAATTCGCCAGCCCCAGCATTTT. Residues: CASSRTIRQPQHF.

V usage is TRBV6-6 and J usage is TRBJ2-5; the match to TRBD1 covers 9 bases. CDR1 is MNHNY, CDR2 SVGAGI, per germline (reference sequence). Trimming removed 7 bases from V and 4 bases from J; junction bases left unmatched: 10. CDR3 size: 15 residues. CDR3 sequence (DNA): TGTGCCAGCACCCCACTTGACAGGGGGACAGAGACCCAGTACTTC. Its translation is CASTPLDRGTETQYF.

The rearrangement joins TRBV14 to TRBJ2-7, with D unresolved. Germline V gene sequence: CDR1 SGHDN, CDR2 FVKESK. Trimming shortened V by 3 bases and J by 6 bases, and 15 bases separated the two germline ends. The CDR3 runs 14 residues. CDR3 residues: CASSQLDLAREQYF. Written as DNA, the CDR3 is TGTGCCAGCAGCCAGCTAGACCTGGCTCGCGAGCAGTACTTC.

The chain links TRBV2 to TRBJ1-2; 9 nucleotides match TRBD1. V shed 6 bases, J shed 6 bases, and the junction held 5 bases outside the gene matches. CDR1 and CDR2 from the germline V gene are SNHLY and FYNNEI. This CDR3 is 13 amino acids long. CDR3 protein: CASSLGQGNGYTF. The CDR3 bases are TGTGCCAGCAGCCTGGGACAGGGAAATGGCTACACCTTC.

The chain uses TRBV24-1 and TRBJ1-5; the match to TRBD1 covers 9 bases. The CDR3 is made up of 16 amino acids. V dropped 3 bases and J dropped 7; count of bases not matched to a gene: 9. The germline CDR1 and CDR2 sequences are KGHDR and SFDVKD. The CDR3 nucleotides read TGTGCCACCAGTGATGGATGGACAGGGGAGGGCCAGCCCCAGCATTTT. This encodes CATSDGWTGEGQPQHF.

For this clone: This CDR3 is also generated by other DNA sequences in the sample. V and J are TRBV6-5 and TRBJ1-1; D uncertain. From germline, CDR1 is MNHEY and CDR2 SVGAGI. V was shortened by 0 bases and J by 1 base, with 9 bases between the two germline ends. There are 15 residues in the CDR3. In DNA form, the CDR3 reads TGTGCCAGCAGTTACTCGAAGAGAGGGAACACTGAAGCTTTCTTT. It codes for CASSYSKRGNTEAFF.

V gene TRBV24-1 combines with J gene TRBJ2-3; D is possibly TRBD2 (5 bases). This CDR3 contains 15 residues. Germline CDR1 KGHDR, CDR2 SFDVKD. The V end was cut by 5 bases, the J end by 5 bases, with 16 bases between. In DNA, the CDR3 is TGTGCCACCAGTGTTTCTGGGAGAGCTGTAGATACGCAGTATTTT. It is translated as CATSVSGRAVDTQYF.

The V and J genes are TRBV2 and TRBJ2-7; D remains ambiguous. The CDR3 is 14 amino acids. Germline V CDR1 and CDR2: SNHLY, FYNNEI. With 7 bases removed from V and 5 bases from J, the gap between germline ends came to 18 bases. The CDR3 nucleotides read TGTGCCAGCACCCTAATAGAATTGGTGGACGAGCAGTACTTC. It codes for CASTLIELVDEQYF. Full variable domain (outside the CDR3, taken from reference TRBV2 and TRBJ2-7): EPEVTQTPSHQVTQMGQEVILRCVPISNHLYFYWYRQILGQKVEFLVSFYNNEISEKSEIFDDQFSVERPDGSNFTLKIRSTKLEDSAMYFCASTLIELVDEQYFGPGTRLTVT.

This chain connects TRBV5-1 to TRBJ2-5; TRBD1 aligns across 7 bases. CDR3 length equals 15 residues. CDR1 and CDR2 (germline): SGHRS, YFSETQ. With 0 bases clipped from V and 2 bases from J, the junction kept 4 bases outside the gene matches. CDR3 residues: CASSLARDRQETQYF. The CDR3 coding sequence is TGCGCCAGCAGCTTGGCCCGGGACAGACAAGAGACCCAGTACTTC.

The chain employs TRBV28 and TRBJ1-2; TRBD1 might be the D (6 bases). V was trimmed by 2 bases and J by 6 bases, leaving 13 bases between them. Germline CDR1 MDHEN, CDR2 SYDVKM. The CDR3 runs to 14 residues. The CDR3 reads CASSLLAGDHGYTF. The CDR3 DNA reads as TGTGCCAGCAGTTTACTCGCAGGGGATCATGGCTACACCTTC.